The source of this T cell receptor (beta chain) is a study of cytomegalovirus exposure and HLA in healthy donors. Study-level background: The study placed around 85% of its roughly 400 genotyped donors in the Caucasian-associated ancestry cluster.

CDR1 and CDR2 (germline): MNHEY, SVGAGI. The CDR3 has 16 residues. Trimming stripped 2 bases from V and 0 bases from J, with 13 bases between. This clone was observed once. Antigen unknown. Study results and caveats: Near-uniform donor sequencing depth was presumed by presence/absence analyses. A later analysis reportedly identified an Asian-associated ancestry cluster as carrying fewer N-insertions than the approximately 710-donor mean.

PCR involved 60 Vbeta and 13 Jbeta primers. Produced via immunoSEQ multiplex PCR; TCRdb's table is partial and in-frame only. Here the sample spans 85,000 to 95,000 clones, 76% being singletons. The sequence was collected from a man aged 25-45 years in good health and CMV-seropositive. The material sequenced was PBMCs. The V gene is TRBV6-5, the J gene TRBJ1-1, with no clear D. The CDR3 bases are TGTGCCAGCAGTTACGGGCAGCGCGGGGTGAACACTGAAGCTTTCTTT. This gives the protein CASSYGQRGVNTEAFF.